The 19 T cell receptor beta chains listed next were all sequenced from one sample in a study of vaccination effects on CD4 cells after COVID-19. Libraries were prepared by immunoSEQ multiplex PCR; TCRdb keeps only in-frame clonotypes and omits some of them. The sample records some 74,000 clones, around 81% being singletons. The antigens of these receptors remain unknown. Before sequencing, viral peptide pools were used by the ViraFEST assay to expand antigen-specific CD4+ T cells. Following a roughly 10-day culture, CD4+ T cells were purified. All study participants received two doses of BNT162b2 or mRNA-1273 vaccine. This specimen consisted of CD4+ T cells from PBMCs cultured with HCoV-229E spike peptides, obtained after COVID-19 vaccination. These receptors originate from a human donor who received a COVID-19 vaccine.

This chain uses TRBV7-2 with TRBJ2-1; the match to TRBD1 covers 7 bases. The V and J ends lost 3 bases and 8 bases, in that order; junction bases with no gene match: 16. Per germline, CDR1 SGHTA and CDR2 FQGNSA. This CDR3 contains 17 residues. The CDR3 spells CASSFPRGRALTHEQFF. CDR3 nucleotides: TGTGCCAGCAGCTTCCCGAGGGGGCGGGCTCTTACCCATGAGCAGTTCTTC.

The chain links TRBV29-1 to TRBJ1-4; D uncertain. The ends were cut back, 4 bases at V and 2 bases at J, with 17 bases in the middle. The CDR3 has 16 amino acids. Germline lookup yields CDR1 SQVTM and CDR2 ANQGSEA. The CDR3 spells CSVVFVRDNTNEKLFF. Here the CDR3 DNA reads TGCAGCGTTGTATTTGTCCGCGATAACACTAATGAAAAACTGTTTTTT.

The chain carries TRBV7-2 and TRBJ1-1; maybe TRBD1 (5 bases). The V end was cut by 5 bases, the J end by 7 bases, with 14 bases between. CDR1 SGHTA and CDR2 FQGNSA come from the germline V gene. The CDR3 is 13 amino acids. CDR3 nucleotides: TGTGCCAGCAGCCGCGGGGGAGGACTTGAAGCTTTCTTT. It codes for CASSRGGGLEAFF.

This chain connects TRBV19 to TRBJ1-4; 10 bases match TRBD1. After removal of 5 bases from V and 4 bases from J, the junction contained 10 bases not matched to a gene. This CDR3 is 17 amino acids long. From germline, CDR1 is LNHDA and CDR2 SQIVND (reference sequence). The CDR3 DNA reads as TGTGCCAGTAGTTTACCTCCGGGACAGGGGTATAATGAAAAACTGTTTTTT. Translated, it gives CASSLPPGQGYNEKLFF.

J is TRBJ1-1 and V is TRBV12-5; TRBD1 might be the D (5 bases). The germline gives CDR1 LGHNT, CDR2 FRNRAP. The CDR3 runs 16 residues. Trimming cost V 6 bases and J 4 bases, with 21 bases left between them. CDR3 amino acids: CASGRGPGDGGTEAFF. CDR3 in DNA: TGTGCTAGTGGCCGGGGACCCGGGGACGGGGGCACTGAAGCTTTCTTT. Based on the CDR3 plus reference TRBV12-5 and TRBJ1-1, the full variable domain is DARVTQTPRHKVTEMGQEVTMRCQPILGHNTVFWYRQTMMQGLELLAYFRNRAPLDDSGMPKDRFSAEMPDATLATLKIQPSEPRDSAVYFCASGRGPGDGGTEAFFGQGTRLTVV.

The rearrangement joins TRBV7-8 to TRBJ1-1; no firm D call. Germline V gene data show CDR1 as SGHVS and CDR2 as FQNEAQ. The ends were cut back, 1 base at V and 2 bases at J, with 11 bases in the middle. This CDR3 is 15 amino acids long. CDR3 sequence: CASSLGRRFNTEAFF. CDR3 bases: TGTGCCAGCAGCTTAGGTCGCAGATTTAACACTGAAGCTTTCTTT. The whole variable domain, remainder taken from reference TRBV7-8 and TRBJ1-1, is GAGVSQSPRYKVAKRGQDVALRCDPISGHVSLFWYQQALGQGPEFLTYFQNEAQLDKSGLPSDRFFAERPEGSVSTLKIQRTQQEDSAVYLCASSLGRRFNTEAFFGQGTRLTVV.

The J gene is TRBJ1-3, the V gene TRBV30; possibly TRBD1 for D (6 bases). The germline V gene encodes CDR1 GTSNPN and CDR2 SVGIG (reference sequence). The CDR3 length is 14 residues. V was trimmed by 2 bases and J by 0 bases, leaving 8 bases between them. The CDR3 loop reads CAWSSGASGNTIYF. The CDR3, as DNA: TGTGCCTGGAGTTCAGGGGCCTCTGGAAACACCATATATTTT.

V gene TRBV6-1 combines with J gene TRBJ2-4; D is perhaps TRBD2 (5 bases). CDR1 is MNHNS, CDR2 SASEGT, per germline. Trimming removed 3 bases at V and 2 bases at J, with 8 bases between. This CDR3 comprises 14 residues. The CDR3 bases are TGTGCCAGCAGTGATACCGGGACCAAAAACATTCAGTACTTC. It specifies CASSDTGTKNIQYF.

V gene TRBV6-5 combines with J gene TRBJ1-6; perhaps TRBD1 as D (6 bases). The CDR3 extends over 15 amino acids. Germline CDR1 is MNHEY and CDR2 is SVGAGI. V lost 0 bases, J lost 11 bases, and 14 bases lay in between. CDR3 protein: CASSYSITGTPPLHF. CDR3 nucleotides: TGTGCCAGCAGTTACTCGATAACAGGGACGCCACCCCTCCACTTT.

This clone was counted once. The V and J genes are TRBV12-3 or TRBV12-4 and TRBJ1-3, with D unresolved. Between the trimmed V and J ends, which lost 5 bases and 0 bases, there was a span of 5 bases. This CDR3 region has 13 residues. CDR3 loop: CASSPYSGNTIYF. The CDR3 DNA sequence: TGTGCCAGCAGTCCCTACTCTGGAAACACCATATATTTT.

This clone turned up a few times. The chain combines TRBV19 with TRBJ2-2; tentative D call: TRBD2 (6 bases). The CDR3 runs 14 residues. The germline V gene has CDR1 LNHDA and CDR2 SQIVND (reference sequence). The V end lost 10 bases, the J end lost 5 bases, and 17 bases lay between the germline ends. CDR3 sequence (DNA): TGTGCCACCCAGCCGGGAGACTTTACCGGGGAGCTGTTTTTT. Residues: CATQPGDFTGELFF. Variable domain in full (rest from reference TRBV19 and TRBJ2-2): DGGITQSPKYLFRKEGQNVTLSCEQNLNHDAMYWYRQDPGQGLRLIYYSQIVNDFQKGDIAEGYSVSREKKESFPLTVTSAQKNPTAFYLCATQPGDFTGELFFGEGSRLTVL.

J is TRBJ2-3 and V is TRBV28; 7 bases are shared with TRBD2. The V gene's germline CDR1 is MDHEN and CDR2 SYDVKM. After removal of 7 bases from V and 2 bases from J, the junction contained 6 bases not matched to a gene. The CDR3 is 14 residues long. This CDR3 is CASKTSGATDTQYF. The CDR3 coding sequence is TGTGCCAGCAAAACCAGCGGGGCCACAGATACGCAGTATTTT. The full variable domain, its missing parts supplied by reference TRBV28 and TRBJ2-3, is DVKVTQSSRYLVKRTGEKVFLECVQDMDHENMFWYRQDPGLGLRLIYFSYDVKMKEKGDIPEGYSVSREKKERFSLILESASTNQTSMYLCASKTSGATDTQYFGPGTRLTVL.

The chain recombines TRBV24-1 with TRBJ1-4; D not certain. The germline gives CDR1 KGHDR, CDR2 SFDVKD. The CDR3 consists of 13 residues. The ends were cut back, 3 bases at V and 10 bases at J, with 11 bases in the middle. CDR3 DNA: TGTGCCACCAGTGATACCCTAGCTGGAAAACTGTTTTTT. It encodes CATSDTLAGKLFF.

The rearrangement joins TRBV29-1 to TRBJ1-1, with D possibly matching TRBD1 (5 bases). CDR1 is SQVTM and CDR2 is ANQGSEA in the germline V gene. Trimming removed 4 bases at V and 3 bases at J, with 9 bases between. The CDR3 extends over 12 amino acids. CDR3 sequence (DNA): TGCAGCGTTGGAGGGGAATACACTGAAGCTTTCTTT. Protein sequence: CSVGGEYTEAFF.

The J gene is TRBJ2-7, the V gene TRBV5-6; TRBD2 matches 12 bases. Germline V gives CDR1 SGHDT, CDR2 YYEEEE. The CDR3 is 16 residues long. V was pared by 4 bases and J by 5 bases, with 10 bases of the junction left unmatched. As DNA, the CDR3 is TGTGCCAGCAGCGCGCTGACTAGCGGGGGAACTCACGAGCAGTACGTC. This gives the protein CASSALTSGGTHEQYV.

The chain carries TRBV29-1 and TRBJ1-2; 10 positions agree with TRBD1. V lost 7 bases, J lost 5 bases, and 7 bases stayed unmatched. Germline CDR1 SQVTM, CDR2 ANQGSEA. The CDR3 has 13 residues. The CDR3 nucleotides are TGCAGCGCACGACAGGGGGCGGGGTATGGCTACACCTTC. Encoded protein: CSARQGAGYGYTF.

For the CDR3, the DNA is TGTGCCACCAGGCAGGGGGTCGGGGATGAAAAACTGTTTTTT. This encodes CATRQGVGDEKLFF. The chain uses TRBV25-1 and TRBJ1-4, with 7 bases fitting TRBD1. The CDR3 is 14 residues long. The V gene end was trimmed by 10 bases and the J gene end by 6 bases; junction bases not matched to a gene: 11. The V gene's germline CDR1 is MGHDK and CDR2 SYGVNS. The full variable domain, its missing parts supplied by reference TRBV25-1 and TRBJ1-4, is EADIYQTPRYLVIGTGKKITLECSQTMGHDKMYWYQQDPGMELHLIHYSYGVNSTEKGDLSSESTVSRIRTEHFPLTLESARPSHTSQYLCATRQGVGDEKLFFGSGTQLSVL.

The CDR3 here is CASSLRTGTNEKLFF. CDR3 coding DNA: TGTGCCAGCAGCCTTCGGACAGGGACTAATGAAAAACTGTTTTTT. This sequence joins TRBV3-1 (or the pseudogene TRBV3-2) and TRBJ1-4, with 8 bases matching TRBD1. V lost 4 bases to trimming and J lost 2 bases; unmatched junction nucleotides: 3. The CDR3 loop spans 15 amino acids. Germline-derived CDR1 and CDR2 are LGHDT and YNNKEL (reference sequence).

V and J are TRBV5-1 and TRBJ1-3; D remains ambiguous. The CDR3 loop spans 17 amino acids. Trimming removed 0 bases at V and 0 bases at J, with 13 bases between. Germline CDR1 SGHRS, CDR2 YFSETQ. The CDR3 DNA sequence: TGCGCCAGCAGCTTGGTTTGGCCAGCTCGCTCTGGAAACACCATATATTTT. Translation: CASSLVWPARSGNTIYF.